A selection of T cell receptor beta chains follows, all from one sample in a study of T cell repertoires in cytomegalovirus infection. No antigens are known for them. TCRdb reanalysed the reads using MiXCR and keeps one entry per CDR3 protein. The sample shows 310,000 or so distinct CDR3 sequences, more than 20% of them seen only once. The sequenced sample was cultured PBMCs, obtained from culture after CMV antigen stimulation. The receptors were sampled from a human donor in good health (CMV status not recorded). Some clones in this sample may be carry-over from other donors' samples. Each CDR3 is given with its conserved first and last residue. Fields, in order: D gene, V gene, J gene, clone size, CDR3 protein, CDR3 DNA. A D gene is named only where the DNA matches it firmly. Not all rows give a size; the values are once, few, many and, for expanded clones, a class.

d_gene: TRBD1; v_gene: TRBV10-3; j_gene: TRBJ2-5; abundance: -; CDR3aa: CAIRAGQAKETQYF; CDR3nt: TGTGCCATCAGGGCGGGACAGGCTAAAGAGACCCAGTACTTC
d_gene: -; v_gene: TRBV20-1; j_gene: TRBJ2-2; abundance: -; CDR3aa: CSAMDSYTGELFF; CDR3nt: TGCAGTGCTATGGACAGTTACACCGGGGAGCTGTTTTTT
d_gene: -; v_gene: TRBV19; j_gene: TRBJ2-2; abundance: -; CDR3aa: CATRWTAKGELFF; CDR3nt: TGTGCCACCAGATGGACGGCCAAGGGGGAGCTGTTTTTT
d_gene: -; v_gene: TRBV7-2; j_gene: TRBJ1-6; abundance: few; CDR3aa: CASSLGTSPPLHF; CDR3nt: TGTGCCAGCAGCTTAGGGACAAGTCCTCCCCTCCACTTT
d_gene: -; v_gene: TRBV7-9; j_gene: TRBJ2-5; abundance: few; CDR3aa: CASSVHSLRSETQYF; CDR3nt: TGTGCCAGCAGCGTTCACTCCCTGCGCTCGGAGACCCAGTACTTC
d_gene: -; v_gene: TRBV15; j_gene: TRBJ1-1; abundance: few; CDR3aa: CATSRDQPTGTEAFF; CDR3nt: TGTGCCACCAGCAGAGATCAGCCAACGGGGACTGAAGCTTTCTTT
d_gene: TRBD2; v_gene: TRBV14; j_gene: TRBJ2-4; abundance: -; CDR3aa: CASSHPGAGGVAKNIQYF; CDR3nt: TGTGCCAGCAGCCACCCCGGGGCGGGAGGAGTAGCCAAAAACATTCAGTACTTC
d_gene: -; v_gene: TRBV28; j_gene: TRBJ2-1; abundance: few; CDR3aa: CASLSKTGYNEQFF; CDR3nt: TGTGCCAGCTTATCCAAGACGGGCTACAATGAGCAGTTCTTC
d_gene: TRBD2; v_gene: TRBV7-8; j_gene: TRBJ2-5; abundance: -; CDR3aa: CASSRRPGLGGRGAQYF; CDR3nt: TGTGCCAGCAGCCGCCGACCGGGACTAGGGGGGCGAGGGGCCCAGTACTTC
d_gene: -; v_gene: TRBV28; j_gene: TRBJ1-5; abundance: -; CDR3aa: CAGCKGDRRVSNQPQHF; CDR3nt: TGTGCCGGATGTAAAGGGGACCGGCGTGTGAGCAATCAGCCCCAGCATTTT
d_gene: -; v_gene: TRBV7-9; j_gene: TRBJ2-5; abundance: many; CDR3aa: CASSLVPSHQETQYF; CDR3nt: TGTGCCAGCAGCTTAGTGCCTAGCCACCAAGAGACCCAGTACTTC
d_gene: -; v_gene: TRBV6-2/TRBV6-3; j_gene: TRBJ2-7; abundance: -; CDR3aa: CASSYGGTYEQYF; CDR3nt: TGTGCCAGCAGTTACGGCGGGACCTACGAGCAGTACTTC
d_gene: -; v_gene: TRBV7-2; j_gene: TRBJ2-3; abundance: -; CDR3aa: CASSLPQRGTDTQYF; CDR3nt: TGTGCCAGCAGCCTACCCCAGCGGGGCACAGATACGCAGTATTTT
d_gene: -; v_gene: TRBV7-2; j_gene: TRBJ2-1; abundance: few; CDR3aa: CASSQGWGAPPPEQFF; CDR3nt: TGTGCCAGCAGCCAAGGTTGGGGGGCACCCCCCCCGGAGCAGTTCTTC
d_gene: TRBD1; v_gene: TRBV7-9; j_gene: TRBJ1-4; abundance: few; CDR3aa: CASSLDRGNEKLFF; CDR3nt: TGTGCCAGCAGCTTGGACAGGGGAAATGAAAAACTGTTTTTT
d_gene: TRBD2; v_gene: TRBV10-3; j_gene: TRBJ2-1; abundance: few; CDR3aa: CAIRRGGAGGPSLPYNEQFF; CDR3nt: TGTGCCATCAGGAGAGGGGGGGCGGGAGGGCCGTCCCTCCCCTACAATGAGCAGTTCTTC
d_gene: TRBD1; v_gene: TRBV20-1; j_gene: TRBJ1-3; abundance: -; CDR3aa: CSATRGPASGNTIYF; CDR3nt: TGCAGTGCTACAAGGGGGCCAGCCTCTGGAAACACCATATATTTT